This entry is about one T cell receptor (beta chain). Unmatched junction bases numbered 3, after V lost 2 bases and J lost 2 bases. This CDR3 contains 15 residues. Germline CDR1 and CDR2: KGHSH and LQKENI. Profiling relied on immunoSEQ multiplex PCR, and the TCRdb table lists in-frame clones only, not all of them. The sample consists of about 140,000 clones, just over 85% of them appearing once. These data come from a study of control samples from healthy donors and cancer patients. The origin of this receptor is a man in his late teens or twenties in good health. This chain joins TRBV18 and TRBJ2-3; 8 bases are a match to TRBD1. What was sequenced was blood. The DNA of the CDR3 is TGTGCCAGCTCACCATGGGGACAGGTCACAGATACGCAGTATTTT. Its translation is CASSPWGQVTDTQYF.